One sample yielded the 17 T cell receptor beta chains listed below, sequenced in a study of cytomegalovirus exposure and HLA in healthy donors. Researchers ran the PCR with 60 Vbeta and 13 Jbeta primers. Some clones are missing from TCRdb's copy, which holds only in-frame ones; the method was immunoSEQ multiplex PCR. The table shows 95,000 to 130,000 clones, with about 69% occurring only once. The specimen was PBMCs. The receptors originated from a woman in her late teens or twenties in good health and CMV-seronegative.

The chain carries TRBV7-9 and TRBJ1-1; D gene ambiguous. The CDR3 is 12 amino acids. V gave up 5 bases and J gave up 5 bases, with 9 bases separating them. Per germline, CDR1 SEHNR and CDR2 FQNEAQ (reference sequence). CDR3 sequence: CASSRGSTEAFF. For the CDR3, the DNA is TGTGCCAGCAGCCGAGGCAGTACTGAAGCTTTCTTT.

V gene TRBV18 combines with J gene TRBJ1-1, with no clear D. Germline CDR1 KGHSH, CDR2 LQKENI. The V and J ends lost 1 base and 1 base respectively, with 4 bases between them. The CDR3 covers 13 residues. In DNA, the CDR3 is TGTGCCAGCTCACCACACAAGAACACTGAAGCTTTCTTT. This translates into CASSPHKNTEAFF.

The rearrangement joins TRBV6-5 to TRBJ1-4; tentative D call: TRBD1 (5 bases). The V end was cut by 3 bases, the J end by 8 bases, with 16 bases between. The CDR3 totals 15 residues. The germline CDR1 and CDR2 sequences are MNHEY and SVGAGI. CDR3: CASSYLGTGAEKLFF. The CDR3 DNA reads TGTGCCAGCAGTTATCTGGGGACGGGAGCAGAAAAACTGTTTTTT.

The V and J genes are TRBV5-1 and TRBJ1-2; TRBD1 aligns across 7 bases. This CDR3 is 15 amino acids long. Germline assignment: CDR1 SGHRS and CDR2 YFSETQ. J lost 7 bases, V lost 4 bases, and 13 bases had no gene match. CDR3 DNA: TGCGCCAGCAGCCCAGGGGACAGATTCGTCTCTGGCTACACCTTC. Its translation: CASSPGDRFVSGYTF.

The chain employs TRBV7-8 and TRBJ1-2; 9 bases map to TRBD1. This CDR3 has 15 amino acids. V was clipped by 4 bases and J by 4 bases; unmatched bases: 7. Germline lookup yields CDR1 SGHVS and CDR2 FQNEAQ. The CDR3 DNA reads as TGTGCCAGCAGCTCCCACAGGGGGCCAGGCTATGGCTACACCTTC. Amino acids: CASSSHRGPGYGYTF.

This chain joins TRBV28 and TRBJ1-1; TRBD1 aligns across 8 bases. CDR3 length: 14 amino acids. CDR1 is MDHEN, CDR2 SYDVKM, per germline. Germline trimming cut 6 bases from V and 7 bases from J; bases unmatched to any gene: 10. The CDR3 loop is CASSIGQGGNEAFF. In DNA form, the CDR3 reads TGTGCCAGCAGCATCGGACAGGGTGGCAATGAAGCTTTCTTT. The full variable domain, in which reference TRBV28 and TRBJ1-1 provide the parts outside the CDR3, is DVKVTQSSRYLVKRTGEKVFLECVQDMDHENMFWYRQDPGLGLRLIYFSYDVKMKEKGDIPEGYSVSREKKERFSLILESASTNQTSMYLCASSIGQGGNEAFFGQGTRLTVV.

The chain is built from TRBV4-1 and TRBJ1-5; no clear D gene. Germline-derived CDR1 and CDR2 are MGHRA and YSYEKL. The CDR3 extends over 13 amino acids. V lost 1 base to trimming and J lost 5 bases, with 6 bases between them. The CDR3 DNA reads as TGCGCCAGCAGCCAAGTTCCGGATCAGCCCCAGCATTTT. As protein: CASSQVPDQPQHF.

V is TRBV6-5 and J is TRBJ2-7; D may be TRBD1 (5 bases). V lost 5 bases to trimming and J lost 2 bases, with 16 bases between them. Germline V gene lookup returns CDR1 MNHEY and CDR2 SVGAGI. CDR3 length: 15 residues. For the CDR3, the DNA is TGTGCCAGCAGTAAAGGGTGGACAAACGCCTACGAGCAGTACTTC. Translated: CASSKGWTNAYEQYF.

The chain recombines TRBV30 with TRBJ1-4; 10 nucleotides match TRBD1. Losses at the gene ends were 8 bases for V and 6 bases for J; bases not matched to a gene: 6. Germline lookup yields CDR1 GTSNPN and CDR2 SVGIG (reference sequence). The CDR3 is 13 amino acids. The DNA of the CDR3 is TGTGCCGGGACAGGGGTCGGCGATGAAAAACTGTTTTTT. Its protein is CAGTGVGDEKLFF.

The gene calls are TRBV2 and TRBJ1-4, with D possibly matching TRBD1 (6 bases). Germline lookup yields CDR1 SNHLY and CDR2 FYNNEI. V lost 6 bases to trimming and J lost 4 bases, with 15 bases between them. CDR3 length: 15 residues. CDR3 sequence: CASSAYRESNEKLFF. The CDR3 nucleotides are TGTGCCAGCAGCGCCTACAGGGAAAGTAATGAAAAACTGTTTTTT.

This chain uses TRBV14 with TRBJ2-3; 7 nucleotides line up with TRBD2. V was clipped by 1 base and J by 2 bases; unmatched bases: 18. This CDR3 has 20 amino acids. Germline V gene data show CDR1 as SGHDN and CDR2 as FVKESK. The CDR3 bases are TGTGCCAGCAGCCAAGGAGGGATCAACCAGTGGCGGGGGAACACAGATACGCAGTATTTT. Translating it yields CASSQGGINQWRGNTDTQYF.

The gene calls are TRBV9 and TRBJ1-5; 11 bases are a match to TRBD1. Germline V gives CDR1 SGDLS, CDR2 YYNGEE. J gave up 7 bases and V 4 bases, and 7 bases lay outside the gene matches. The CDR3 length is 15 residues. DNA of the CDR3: TGTGCCAGCAGCACCGGACAGGGGGCTTCGCAGCCCCAGCATTTT. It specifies CASSTGQGASQPQHF. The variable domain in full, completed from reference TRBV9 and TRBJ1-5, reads DSGVTQTPKHLITATGQRVTLRCSPRSGDLSVYWYQQSLDQGLQFLIQYYNGEERAKGNILERFSAQQFPDLHSELNLSSLELGDSALYFCASSTGQGASQPQHFGDGTRLSIL.

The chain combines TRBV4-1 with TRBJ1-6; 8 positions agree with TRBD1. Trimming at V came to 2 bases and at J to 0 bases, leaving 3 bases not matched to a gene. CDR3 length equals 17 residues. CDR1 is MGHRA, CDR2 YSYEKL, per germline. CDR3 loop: CASSQLTGGSYNSPLHF. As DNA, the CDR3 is TGCGCCAGCAGCCAACTCACAGGGGGCTCCTATAATTCACCCCTCCACTTT.

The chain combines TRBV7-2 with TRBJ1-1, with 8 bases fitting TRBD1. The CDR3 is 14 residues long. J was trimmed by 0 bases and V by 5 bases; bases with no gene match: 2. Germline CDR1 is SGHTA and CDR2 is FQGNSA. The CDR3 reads CASSLTGVNTEAFF. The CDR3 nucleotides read TGTGCCAGCAGCCTGACAGGGGTGAACACTGAAGCTTTCTTT.

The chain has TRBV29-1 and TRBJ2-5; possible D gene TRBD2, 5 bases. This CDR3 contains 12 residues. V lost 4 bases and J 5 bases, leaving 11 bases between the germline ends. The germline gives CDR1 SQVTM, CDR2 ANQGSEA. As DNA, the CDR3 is TGCAGCGTTGTACCGACGGGGGAGACCCAGTACTTC. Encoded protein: CSVVPTGETQYF.

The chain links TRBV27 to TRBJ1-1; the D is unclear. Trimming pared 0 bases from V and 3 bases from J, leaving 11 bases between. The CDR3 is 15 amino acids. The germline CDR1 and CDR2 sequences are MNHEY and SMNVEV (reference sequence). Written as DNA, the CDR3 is TGTGCCAGCAGTTTATCAGCGGGGTGGGACACTGAAGCTTTCTTT. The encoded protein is CASSLSAGWDTEAFF.

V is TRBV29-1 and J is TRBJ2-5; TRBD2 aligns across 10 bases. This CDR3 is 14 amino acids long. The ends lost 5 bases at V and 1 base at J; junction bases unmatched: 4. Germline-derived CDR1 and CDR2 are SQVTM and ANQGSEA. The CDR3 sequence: CSVKAGGGQETQYF. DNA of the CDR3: TGCAGCGTTAAAGCGGGGGGGGGCCAAGAGACCCAGTACTTC.